This entry describes one T cell receptor beta chain. No antigen is known for it. Sequencing was performed with immunoSEQ multiplex PCR; in TCRdb, only in-frame clones are kept and a portion is missing. This table holds 17,000 or so clones, approximately 75% found once. The data originate from a study of CD4 T cells in relation to SARS-CoV-2 and coronaviruses. On the study more broadly: Crossreactive spike epitopes shared across donors were mapped to their HLA restriction.

The CDR3 has 14 amino acids. Trimming cost V 6 bases and J 0 bases, with 11 bases left between them. The germline V gene encodes CDR1 SGHRS and CDR2 YFSETQ. Before the COVID-19 pandemic, during about 2011-2019, CD4+ T cells were taken from unexposed donors. CD4+ T cells were isolated from the cells after around 11 days of culture. The J gene is TRBJ2-3, the V gene TRBV5-1; D may be TRBD2 (5 bases). Input material: CD4+ T cells from PBMCs, cultured in vitro. The clonotype originates from a human donor in good health. The DNA for the CDR3 is TGCGCCAGCACCTCGCGGGCTAGCACAGATACGCAGTATTTT. Amino acid sequence: CASTSRASTDTQYF.